A selection of T cell receptor beta chains follows, all from one sample in a study of blood T cell repertoires in COVID-19. Assay: immunoSEQ multiplex PCR; the TCRdb copy retains only in-frame clones and omits some. Here the sample spans 130,000 to 150,000 clones, about 80% being singletons. The specimen sequenced was peripheral blood. These receptors all stem from a man between 65 and 79 years old who had recovered from COVID-19. Each CDR3 is given without its conserved first and last residue. A D gene is named only where the DNA matches it firmly.

v_gene,d_gene,CDR3aa
TRBV10-3,NA,AISGTAGDQPQH
TRBV4-2,NA,ASSQGGPSTDTQY
TRBV7-8,TRBD1,ASSFSDRGKGEQF
TRBV4-2,NA,ASSQDLAGPAYEQY
TRBV9,TRBD2,ASSVTGRVTSGSSGANVLT
TRBV7-6,NA,ASSLGEKTQY
TRBV30,NA,AWSRAGTYNEQF
TRBV4-2,TRBD1,ASSQDDRVGEKLF
TRBV4-2,TRBD2,ASSQDRSGSDETQY
TRBV5-5,NA,ASSWREGLFSYEQY
TRBV24-1,TRBD1,ATGRTGGSEQF
TRBV6-6,NA,ASSRGAGDTDTQY
TRBV5-4,TRBD1,ASSFGTGGYEQY
TRBV29-1,NA,SGEEGPWDYGYT
TRBV19,NA,ASSTGNRVSYGYT
TRBV5-1,TRBD2,ASSATSGRLETQY
TRBV30,TRBD1,AWRQGGNLGYT
TRBV27,NA,ASSLSLGSPHEQY
TRBV6-6,NA,ASSYSSYTSYEQY
TRBV27,TRBD2,ALRSSGVSSTDTQY
TRBV11-2,TRBD2,ASSSRGSGNPDTQY
TRBV5-1,NA,ASSPERPEYLYEQY
TRBV18,NA,ASSPPVGRGTQY
TRBV2,NA,ASNLLGVGTEAF
TRBV6-6,NA,ASSYPSNEQF
TRBV7-9,TRBD2,ASSPRTSGLYEQY
TRBV3-1/TRBV3-2,NA,ASSLTSFEREQY
TRBV12-3/TRBV12-4,NA,ASRITYTQY
TRBV7-9,TRBD2,ASSLGTSGNYEQY
TRBV3-1/TRBV3-2,TRBD2,ASSHEREGGQF
TRBV18,NA,ASSLGVQETQY
TRBV6-5,NA,ASSYATQPNEQF
TRBV11-2,NA,ASSLTNGGETQY
TRBV4-1,NA,ASSQGRRYGYT
TRBV18,NA,ASSPWAITGELF
TRBV29-1,TRBD2,SVEASGTQY
TRBV18,TRBD1,ASSSETGQIYGYT
TRBV27,NA,ASSLAGYEQY
TRBV4-1,NA,ASSQAGGSGNTIY
TRBV5-4,TRBD1,ASSLPGQGFSYEQY
TRBV5-6,TRBD1,ASSVQGARPQH
TRBV10-2,NA,ASSEGEATDTQY
TRBV12-3/TRBV12-4,NA,ASTSRQIAEAF
TRBV9,NA,ASSRGGDTEAF
TRBV2,NA,ASSEHPEGYT